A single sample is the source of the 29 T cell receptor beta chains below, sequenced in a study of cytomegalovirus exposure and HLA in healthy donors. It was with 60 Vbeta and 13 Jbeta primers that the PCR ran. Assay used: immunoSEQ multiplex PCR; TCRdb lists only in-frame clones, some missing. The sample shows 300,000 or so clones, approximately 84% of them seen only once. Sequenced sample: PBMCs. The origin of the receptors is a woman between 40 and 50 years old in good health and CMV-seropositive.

CDR3 nucleotide sequence: TGTGCCAGCAGCTCCGGACTGGGCGAGCAGTACTTC. Residues: CASSSGLGEQYF. The chain employs TRBV7-3 and TRBJ2-7; possibly TRBD2 for D (5 bases). Germline CDR1 SGHTA, CDR2 FQGTGA. The CDR3 has 12 amino acids. Trimming shortened V by 4 bases and J by 6 bases, and 10 bases separated the two germline ends.

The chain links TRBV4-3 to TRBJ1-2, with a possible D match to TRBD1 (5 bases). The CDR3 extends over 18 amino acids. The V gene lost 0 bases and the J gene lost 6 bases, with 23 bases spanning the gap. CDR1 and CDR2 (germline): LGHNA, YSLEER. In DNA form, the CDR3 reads TGCGCCAGCAGCCAAGATCTACTTTCCGGACAACAATACGATGGCTACACCTTC. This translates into CASSQDLLSGQQYDGYTF.

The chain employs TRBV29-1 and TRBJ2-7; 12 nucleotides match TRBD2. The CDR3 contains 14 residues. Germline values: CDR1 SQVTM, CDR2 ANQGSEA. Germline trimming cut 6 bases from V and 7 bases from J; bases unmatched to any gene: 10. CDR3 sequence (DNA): TGCAGCGTCGTTCTAGCGGGAGGGAAGGGGGAGCAGTACTTC. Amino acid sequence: CSVVLAGGKGEQYF.

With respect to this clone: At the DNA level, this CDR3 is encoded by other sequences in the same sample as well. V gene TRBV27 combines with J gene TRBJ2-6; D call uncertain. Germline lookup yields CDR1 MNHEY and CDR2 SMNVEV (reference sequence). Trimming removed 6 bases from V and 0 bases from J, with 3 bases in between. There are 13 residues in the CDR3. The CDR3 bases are TGTGCCAGCAGCTTCTCTGGGGCCAACGTCCTGACTTTC. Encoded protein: CASSFSGANVLTF.

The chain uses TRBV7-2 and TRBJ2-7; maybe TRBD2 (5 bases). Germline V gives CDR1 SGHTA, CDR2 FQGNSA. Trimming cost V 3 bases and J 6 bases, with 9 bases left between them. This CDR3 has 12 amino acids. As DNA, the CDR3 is TGTGCCAGCAGCTTTAACCGGGGCGAGCAGTACTTC. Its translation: CASSFNRGEQYF.

The CDR3 is CASRAPGGFGSYEQYF. CDR3 sequence (DNA): TGTGCCAGCAGGGCTCCAGGGGGGTTCGGTTCCTACGAGCAGTACTTC. The chain has TRBV28 and TRBJ2-7; weak D call: TRBD1 (7 bases). This CDR3 spans 16 amino acids. V was shortened by 6 bases and J by 1 base, with 19 bases between the two germline ends. Germline-derived CDR1 and CDR2 are MDHEN and SYDVKM.

CDR3 sequence (DNA): TGTGCCAGCAGGCCCGCCCTCACGGACACTGAAGCTTTCTTT. Its protein is CASRPALTDTEAFF. The gene calls are TRBV6-5 and TRBJ1-1; D remains ambiguous. This CDR3 contains 14 residues. V lost 6 bases, J lost 3 bases, and 14 bases lay in between. The V gene's germline CDR1 is MNHEY and CDR2 SVGAGI.

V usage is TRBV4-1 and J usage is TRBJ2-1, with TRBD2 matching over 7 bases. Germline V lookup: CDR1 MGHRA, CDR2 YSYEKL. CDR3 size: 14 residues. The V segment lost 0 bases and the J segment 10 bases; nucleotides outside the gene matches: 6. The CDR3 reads CASSQDHAGEEQFF. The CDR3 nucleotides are TGCGCCAGCAGCCAAGATCACGCGGGAGAAGAGCAGTTCTTC.

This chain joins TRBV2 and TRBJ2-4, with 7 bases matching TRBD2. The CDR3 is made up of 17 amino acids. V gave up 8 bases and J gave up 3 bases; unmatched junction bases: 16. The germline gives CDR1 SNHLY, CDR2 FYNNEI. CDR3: CASDPPGGRGVKNIQYF. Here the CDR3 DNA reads TGTGCCAGCGATCCCCCCGGCGGGAGAGGTGTCAAAAACATTCAGTACTTC.

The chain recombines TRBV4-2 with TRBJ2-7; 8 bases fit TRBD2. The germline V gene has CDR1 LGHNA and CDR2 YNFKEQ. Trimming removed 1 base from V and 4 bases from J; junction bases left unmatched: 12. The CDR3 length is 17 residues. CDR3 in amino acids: CASSQGRSGSSVYEQYF. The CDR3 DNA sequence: TGTGCCAGCAGCCAAGGGAGAAGCGGGAGTTCCGTTTACGAGCAGTACTTC.

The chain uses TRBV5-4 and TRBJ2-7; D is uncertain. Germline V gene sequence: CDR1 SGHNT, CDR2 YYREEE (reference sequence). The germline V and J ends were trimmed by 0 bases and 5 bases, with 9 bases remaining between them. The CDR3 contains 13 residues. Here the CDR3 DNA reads TGTGCCAGCAGCTTGGAAACAGAAGACGAGCAGTACTTC. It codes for CASSLETEDEQYF.

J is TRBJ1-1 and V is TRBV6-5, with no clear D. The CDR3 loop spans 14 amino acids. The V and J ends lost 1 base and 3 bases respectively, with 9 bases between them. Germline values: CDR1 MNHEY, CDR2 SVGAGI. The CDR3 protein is CASSYFEADTEAFF. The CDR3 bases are TGTGCCAGCAGTTACTTCGAAGCGGACACTGAAGCTTTCTTT.

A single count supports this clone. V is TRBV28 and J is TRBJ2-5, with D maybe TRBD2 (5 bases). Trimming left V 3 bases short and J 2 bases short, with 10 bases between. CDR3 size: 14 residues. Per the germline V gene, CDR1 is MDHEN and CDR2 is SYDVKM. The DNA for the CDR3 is TGTGCCAGCAGTTTTAGTAGCGAACAAGAGACCCAGTACTTC. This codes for CASSFSSEQETQYF.

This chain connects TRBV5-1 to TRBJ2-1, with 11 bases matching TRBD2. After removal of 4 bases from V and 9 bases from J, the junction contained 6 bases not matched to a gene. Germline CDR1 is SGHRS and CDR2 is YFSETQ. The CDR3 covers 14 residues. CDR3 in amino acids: CASSQTSGSVEQFF. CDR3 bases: TGCGCCAGCAGCCAAACTAGCGGGAGTGTTGAGCAGTTCTTC.

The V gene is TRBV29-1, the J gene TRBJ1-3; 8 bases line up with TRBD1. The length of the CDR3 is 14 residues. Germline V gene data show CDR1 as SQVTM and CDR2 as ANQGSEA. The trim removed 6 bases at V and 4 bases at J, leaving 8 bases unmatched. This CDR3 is CSVITGTGGNTIYF. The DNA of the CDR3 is TGCAGCGTGATCACAGGGACAGGAGGAAACACCATATATTTT.

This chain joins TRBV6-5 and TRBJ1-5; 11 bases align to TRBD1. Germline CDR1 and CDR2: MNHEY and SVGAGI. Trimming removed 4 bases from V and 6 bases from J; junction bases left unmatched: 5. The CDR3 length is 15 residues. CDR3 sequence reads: CASSSPGTGGQPQHF. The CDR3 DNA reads TGTGCCAGCAGTTCCCCCGGGACAGGGGGTCAGCCCCAGCATTTT.

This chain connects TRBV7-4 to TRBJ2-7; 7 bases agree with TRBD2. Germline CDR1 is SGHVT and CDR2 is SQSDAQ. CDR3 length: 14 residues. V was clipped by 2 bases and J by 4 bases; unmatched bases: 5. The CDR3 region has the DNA TGTGCCAGCAGCTTATCGGGGAGGGAGTACGAGCAGTACTTC. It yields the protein CASSLSGREYEQYF.

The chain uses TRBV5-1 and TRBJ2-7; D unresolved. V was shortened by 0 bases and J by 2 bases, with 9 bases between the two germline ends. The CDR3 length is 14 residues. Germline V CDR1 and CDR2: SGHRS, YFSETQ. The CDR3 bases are TGCGCCAGCAGCTTGGAGCTTGTTACCTACGAGCAGTACTTC. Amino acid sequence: CASSLELVTYEQYF.

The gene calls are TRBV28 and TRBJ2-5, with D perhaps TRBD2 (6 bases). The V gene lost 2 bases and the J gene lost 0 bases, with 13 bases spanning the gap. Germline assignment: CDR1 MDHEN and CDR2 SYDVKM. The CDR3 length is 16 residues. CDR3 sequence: CASSLLAGRYQETQYF. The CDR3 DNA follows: TGTGCCAGCAGTTTACTGGCGGGACGGTACCAAGAGACCCAGTACTTC.

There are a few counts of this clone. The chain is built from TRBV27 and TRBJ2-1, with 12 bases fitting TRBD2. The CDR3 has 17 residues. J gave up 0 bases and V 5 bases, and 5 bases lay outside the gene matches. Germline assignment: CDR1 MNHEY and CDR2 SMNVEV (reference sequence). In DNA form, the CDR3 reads TGTGCCAGCAGTATCGGACTAGCGGGGAGCTCCTACAATGAGCAGTTCTTC. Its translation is CASSIGLAGSSYNEQFF.

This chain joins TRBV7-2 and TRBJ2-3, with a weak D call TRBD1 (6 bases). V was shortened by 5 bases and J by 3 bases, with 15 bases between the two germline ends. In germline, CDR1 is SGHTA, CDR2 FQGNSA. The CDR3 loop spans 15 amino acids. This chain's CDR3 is CASSIRQAWTDTQYF. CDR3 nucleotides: TGTGCCAGCAGCATAAGACAGGCTTGGACAGATACGCAGTATTTT.

The CDR3: CASSLLGGLGTEAFF. CDR3 nucleotides: TGTGCCAGCAGTTTACTAGGCGGGTTAGGCACTGAAGCTTTCTTT. The chain is built from TRBV28 and TRBJ1-1; D is unresolved. Trimming removed 2 bases from V and 4 bases from J, with 14 bases in between. Germline assignment: CDR1 MDHEN and CDR2 SYDVKM. The CDR3 has 15 residues.

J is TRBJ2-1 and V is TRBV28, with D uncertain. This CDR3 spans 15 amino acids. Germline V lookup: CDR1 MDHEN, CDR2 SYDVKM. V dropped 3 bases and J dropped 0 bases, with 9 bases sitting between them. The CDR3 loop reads CASSLPRGSYNEQFF. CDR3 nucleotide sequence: TGTGCCAGCAGTTTGCCGCGCGGCTCCTACAATGAGCAGTTCTTC.

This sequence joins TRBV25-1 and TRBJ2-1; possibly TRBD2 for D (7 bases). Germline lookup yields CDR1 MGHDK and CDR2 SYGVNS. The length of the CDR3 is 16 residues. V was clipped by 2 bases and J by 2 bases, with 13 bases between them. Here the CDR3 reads CASSEGRGGAYNEQFF. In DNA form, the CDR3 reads TGTGCCAGCAGTGAAGGTAGGGGGGGAGCCTACAATGAGCAGTTCTTC.

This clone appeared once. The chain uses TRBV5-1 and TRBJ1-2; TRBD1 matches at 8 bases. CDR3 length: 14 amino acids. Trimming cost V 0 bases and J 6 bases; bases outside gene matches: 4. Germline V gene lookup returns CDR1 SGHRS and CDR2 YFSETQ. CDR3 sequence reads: CASSLVGQGDGYTF. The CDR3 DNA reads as TGCGCCAGCAGCTTGGTTGGACAGGGCGATGGCTACACCTTC.

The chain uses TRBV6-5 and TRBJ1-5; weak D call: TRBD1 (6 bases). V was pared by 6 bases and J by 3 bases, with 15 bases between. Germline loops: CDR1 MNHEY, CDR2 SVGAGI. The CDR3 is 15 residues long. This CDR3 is CASSPQGGNNQPQHF. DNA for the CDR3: TGTGCCAGCAGCCCACAGGGTGGAAACAATCAGCCCCAGCATTTT.

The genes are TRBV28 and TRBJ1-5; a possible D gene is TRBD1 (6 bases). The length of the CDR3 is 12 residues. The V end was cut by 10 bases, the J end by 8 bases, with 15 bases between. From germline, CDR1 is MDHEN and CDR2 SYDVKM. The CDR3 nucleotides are TGTGCCACCGCGGGGGGGGCGAAGCCCCAGCATTTT. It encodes CATAGGAKPQHF.

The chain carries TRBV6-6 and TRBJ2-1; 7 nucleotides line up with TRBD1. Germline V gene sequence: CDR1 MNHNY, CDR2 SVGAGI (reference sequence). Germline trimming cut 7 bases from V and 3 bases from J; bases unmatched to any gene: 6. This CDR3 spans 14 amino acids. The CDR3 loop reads CASTTQGDYNEQFF. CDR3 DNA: TGTGCCAGCACAACGCAGGGGGACTACAATGAGCAGTTCTTC.

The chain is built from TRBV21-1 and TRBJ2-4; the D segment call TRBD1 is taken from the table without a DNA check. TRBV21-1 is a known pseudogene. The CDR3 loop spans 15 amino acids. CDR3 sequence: CASSKAQGEEDIQYF. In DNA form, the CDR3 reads TGTGCCAGCAGCAAAGCTCAGGGTGAGGAAGACATTCAGTACTTC.